Listed here are 32 T cell receptor beta chains from one sample, sequenced in a study of T cell changes during pregnancy in multiple sclerosis. Produced via immunoSEQ multiplex PCR; TCRdb's table is partial and in-frame only. The sample holds about 64,000 clones, roughly 96% seen once. Sequencing used CD8+ T cells from peripheral blood mononuclear cells, obtained after pregnancy. The receptors here all came from a female donor with multiple sclerosis, enrolled in a pregnancy study.

In nucleotides, the CDR3 is TGCGCCAGCAGCCAAGATTACAGGGATGGAACTGAAGCTTTCTTT. Translation gives CASSQDYRDGTEAFF. The J gene is TRBJ1-1, the V gene TRBV4-3; weak D call: TRBD1 (6 bases). CDR1 and CDR2 (germline): LGHNA, YSLEER. The CDR3 has 15 amino acids. V was clipped by 0 bases and J by 5 bases, with 13 bases between them.

V gene TRBV27 combines with J gene TRBJ1-2; D uncertain. Germline V gene sequence: CDR1 MNHEY, CDR2 SMNVEV (reference sequence). The length of the CDR3 is 13 residues. V was cut by 6 bases and J by 7 bases, with 15 bases left in between. The CDR3 loop is CASRPAGGIGYTF. The CDR3 nucleotides are TGTGCCAGCAGACCCGCGGGAGGGATTGGCTACACCTTC.

Here the CDR3 DNA reads TGTGCCAGCAGCTTAGATGCGGACTCCTACGAGCAGTACTTC. It is translated as CASSLDADSYEQYF. V is TRBV11-1 and J is TRBJ2-7; D gene uncertain. The V and J ends lost 1 base and 0 bases respectively, with 7 bases between them. CDR3 length: 14 residues. Germline values: CDR1 SGHAT, CDR2 FQDESV (reference sequence). Full variable domain (outside the CDR3, taken from reference TRBV11-1 and TRBJ2-7): EAEVAQSPRYKITEKSQAVAFWCDPISGHATLYWYRQILGQGPELLVQFQDESVVDDSQLPKDRFSAERLKGVDSTLKIQPAELGDSAMYLCASSLDADSYEQYFGPGTRLTVT.

This chain connects TRBV6-6 to TRBJ2-6; 7 positions match TRBD1. Germline V gene data show CDR1 as MNHNY and CDR2 as SVGAGI (reference sequence). The CDR3 spans 16 residues. V was pared by 0 bases and J by 2 bases, with 1 base of the junction left unmatched. DNA for the CDR3: TGTGCCAGCAGTTACTCGAGGGGGCCTGGGGCCAACGTCCTGACTTTC. Translation: CASSYSRGPGANVLTF.

This sequence joins TRBV4-3 and TRBJ2-5, with D tentatively TRBD1 (5 bases). Gene TRBJ2-7 matches the end of the DNA better, so the J call may be wrong. The CDR3 covers 15 residues. Germline V gene lookup returns CDR1 LGHNA and CDR2 YSLEER. The CDR3 region is CASSNQWAGSYEQYF. The CDR3 DNA follows: TGCGCCAGCAGCAATCAGTGGGCAGGGTCCTACGAGCAGTACTTC.

For this clone: The same CDR3 arises from other DNA sequences in this sample as well. The chain combines TRBV27 with TRBJ1-5; TRBD1 might be the D (5 bases). The CDR3 extends over 14 amino acids. Germline V CDR1 and CDR2: MNHEY, SMNVEV (reference sequence). V lost 2 bases and J lost 2, with 7 bases in between. Here the CDR3 reads CASSLGGGNQPQHF. The CDR3 DNA is TGTGCCAGCAGTTTAGGGGGGGGCAATCAGCCCCAGCATTTT.

The chain recombines TRBV5-8 with TRBJ1-4; D may be TRBD1 (5 bases). CDR1 and CDR2 (germline): SGHTS, YDEGEE. The V end was cut by 0 bases, the J end by 6 bases, with 9 bases between. The length of the CDR3 is 14 residues. The CDR3 sequence is CASSLAGGDEKLFF. As DNA, the CDR3 is TGTGCCAGCAGCTTGGCTGGGGGGGATGAAAAACTGTTTTTT.

Regarding this clone: Other DNA sequences in the same sample also yield this CDR3. The chain uses TRBV25-1 and TRBJ1-1; tentative D call: TRBD1 (6 bases). V lost 9 bases and J 11 bases, leaving 16 bases between the germline ends. The CDR3 covers 11 residues. Looked up from germline, CDR1 is MGHDK and CDR2 is SYGVNS. The CDR3 reads CASRDTHPAFF. CDR3 bases: TGTGCCAGTAGGGACACCCACCCCGCTTTCTTT. Variable domain in full (rest from reference TRBV25-1 and TRBJ1-1): EADIYQTPRYLVIGTGKKITLECSQTMGHDKMYWYQQDPGMELHLIHYSYGVNSTEKGDLSSESTVSRIRTEHFPLTLESARPSHTSQYLCASRDTHPAFFGQGTRLTVV.

The chain carries TRBV27 and TRBJ2-1, with D possibly matching TRBD2 (7 bases). Germline V gives CDR1 MNHEY, CDR2 SMNVEV (reference sequence). Trimming stripped 6 bases from V and 2 bases from J, with 17 bases between. The CDR3 totals 16 residues. DNA of the CDR3: TGTGCCAGCAGACAGGGTGGAGGGAGGGCCTACAATGAGCAGTTCTTC. Protein product: CASRQGGGRAYNEQFF.

The rearrangement joins TRBV7-2 to TRBJ2-7; the match to TRBD2 covers 14 bases. The ends lost 2 bases at V and 1 base at J; junction bases unmatched: 7. This CDR3 comprises 18 residues. Per the germline V gene, CDR1 is SGHTA and CDR2 is FQGNSA. CDR3 sequence reads: CASSLTPGLAGASYEQYF. The CDR3 DNA reads TGTGCCAGCAGCTTAACACCGGGACTAGCGGGAGCTTCCTACGAGCAGTACTTC.

V usage is TRBV7-9 and J usage is TRBJ2-7; 8 bases line up with TRBD2. The CDR3 is 14 amino acids. Germline V gives CDR1 SEHNR, CDR2 FQNEAQ (reference sequence). Losses at the gene ends were 6 bases for V and 1 base for J; bases not matched to a gene: 5. The CDR3 reads CASSGERESYEQYF. In DNA form, the CDR3 reads TGTGCCAGCAGTGGGGAGCGGGAGTCCTACGAGCAGTACTTC.

The V and J genes are TRBV28 and TRBJ2-1, with D possibly being TRBD1 (5 bases). V lost 5 bases and J lost 2, with 10 bases in between. The CDR3 sequence is 14 residues long. Germline V CDR1 and CDR2: MDHEN, SYDVKM. The CDR3 nucleotides are TGTGCCAGCAGTATAGGGGCTACCTACAATGAGCAGTTCTTC. It specifies CASSIGATYNEQFF.

The rearrangement uses TRBV27 and TRBJ2-2, with a weak D call TRBD2 (6 bases). The CDR3 runs to 17 residues. Germline CDR1 reads MNHEY; CDR2 reads SMNVEV (reference sequence). The germline V and J ends were trimmed by 6 bases and 5 bases, with 22 bases remaining between them. The chain's CDR3 is CASSAAGLRAPTGELFF. The CDR3 DNA reads TGTGCCAGCAGCGCGGCCGGACTACGCGCGCCTACCGGGGAGCTGTTTTTT.

The chain has TRBV5-6 and TRBJ2-1; D not resolved. The CDR3 consists of 14 residues. Germline CDR1 SGHDT, CDR2 YYEEEE. V was shortened by 2 bases and J by 6 bases, with 12 bases between the two germline ends. The CDR3 DNA reads TGTGCCAGCAGCTTTTCCCCTCGGGTCAATGAGCAGTTCTTC. Translation gives CASSFSPRVNEQFF.

The rearrangement joins TRBV14 to TRBJ2-7; 7 nucleotides align to TRBD2. The CDR3 covers 14 residues. V lost 4 bases, J lost 5 bases, and 8 bases stayed unmatched. Germline CDR1 is SGHDN and CDR2 is FVKESK. CDR3 DNA sequence: TGTGCCAGCAGCCCGACTAGCTGGGGAAACGAGCAGTACTTC. It codes for CASSPTSWGNEQYF.

This chain uses TRBV5-6 with TRBJ2-3; tentative D call: TRBD2 (5 bases). Trimming shortened V by 2 bases and J by 1 base, and 20 bases separated the two germline ends. The CDR3 is 18 amino acids. Germline V CDR1 and CDR2: SGHDT, YYEEEE. The CDR3 DNA reads TGTGCCAGCAGCTTACTATTGTATTCCGCGAGGGGCACAGATACGCAGTATTTT. Translating gives CASSLLLYSARGTDTQYF.

This rearrangement joins TRBV29-1 to TRBJ2-1, with 11 positions matching TRBD2. This CDR3 comprises 15 residues. Germline lookup yields CDR1 SQVTM and CDR2 ANQGSEA. With V trimmed by 0 bases and J by 9 bases, 7 bases remained unmatched. This CDR3 reads CSVEETSGSVSEQFF. Here the CDR3 DNA reads TGCAGCGTTGAAGAAACTAGCGGGAGTGTTAGTGAGCAGTTCTTC.

The chain joins TRBV2 to TRBJ2-7; TRBD2 might be the D (6 bases). This CDR3 spans 15 amino acids. Germline-derived CDR1 and CDR2 are SNHLY and FYNNEI. V dropped 3 bases and J dropped 4 bases, with 16 bases sitting between them. The CDR3 is CASSEDYSDLYEQYF. For the CDR3, the DNA is TGTGCCAGCAGTGAGGACTACTCCGACCTTTACGAGCAGTACTTC.

The chain employs TRBV11-2 and TRBJ2-5; possibly TRBD2 for D (5 bases). V gave up 1 base and J gave up 5 bases, with 14 bases separating them. Germline values: CDR1 SGHAT, CDR2 FQNNGV. The CDR3 runs to 15 residues. The CDR3 DNA reads as TGTGCCAGCAGCTTAGTACAAGGGCGCGGGGAGACCCAGTACTTC. This translates into CASSLVQGRGETQYF.

V is TRBV28 and J is TRBJ2-7, with TRBD2 matching 15 bases. This CDR3 spans 17 amino acids. Germline V gene data show CDR1 as MDHEN and CDR2 as SYDVKM. Germline trimming cut 7 bases from V and 5 bases from J; bases unmatched to any gene: 12. CDR3 loop: CASTSDGLAGGPNEQYF. CDR3 nucleotide sequence: TGTGCCAGCACCTCCGACGGACTAGCGGGAGGGCCCAACGAGCAGTACTTC.

The chain uses TRBV4-1 and TRBJ1-2; possible D gene TRBD1, 6 bases. The CDR3 totals 17 residues. V was pared by 0 bases and J by 0 bases, with 14 bases between. The germline V gene has CDR1 MGHRA and CDR2 YSYEKL. The CDR3 loop is CASSQELTGSSNYGYTF. DNA of the CDR3: TGCGCCAGCAGCCAAGAATTAACAGGGTCTTCTAACTATGGCTACACCTTC.

The chain links TRBV28 to TRBJ2-2; 8 bases fit TRBD1. The germline gives CDR1 MDHEN, CDR2 SYDVKM. The CDR3 extends over 16 amino acids. With V trimmed by 3 bases and J by 6 bases, 9 bases remained unmatched. In DNA, the CDR3 is TGTGCCAGCAGTTTTAACGGACAGGGCAATGCCGGGGAGCTGTTTTTT. Translating it yields CASSFNGQGNAGELFF.

The chain carries TRBV7-9 and TRBJ1-2, with D unclear. Germline loops: CDR1 SEHNR, CDR2 FQNEAQ (reference sequence). V was shortened by 5 bases and J by 6 bases, with 16 bases between the two germline ends. The CDR3 consists of 14 residues. CDR3: CASSPLGILDGYTF. The CDR3 nucleotides read TGTGCCAGCAGCCCGCTCGGGATCCTCGATGGCTACACCTTC.

The chain links TRBV2 to TRBJ2-1, with 8 nucleotides matching TRBD2. CDR1 and CDR2 from the germline V gene are SNHLY and FYNNEI. The CDR3 length is 15 residues. The V segment lost 4 bases and the J segment 3 bases; nucleotides outside the gene matches: 5. CDR3 sequence reads: CASSVFSGGYNEQFF. DNA for the CDR3: TGTGCCAGCAGTGTTTTCAGCGGGGGCTACAATGAGCAGTTCTTC.

V gene TRBV7-9 combines with J gene TRBJ2-5, with a weak D call TRBD1 (5 bases). Germline CDR1 is SEHNR and CDR2 is FQNEAQ (reference sequence). The CDR3 runs to 14 residues. The germline V and J ends were trimmed by 0 bases and 1 base, with 6 bases remaining between them. In nucleotides, the CDR3 is TGTGCCAGCAGCTTAGCAGGGGCCCAAGAGACCCAGTACTTC. As protein: CASSLAGAQETQYF.

The V gene is TRBV28, the J gene TRBJ2-7, with D possibly TRBD1 on 7 matching bases. Germline V gene lookup returns CDR1 MDHEN and CDR2 SYDVKM. This CDR3 has 15 residues. Trimming cost V 4 bases and J 2 bases, with 15 bases left between them. The CDR3 nucleotides read TGTGCCAGCAGTTCCCGGCGGGACAGCACCTACGAGCAGTACTTC. Protein sequence: CASSSRRDSTYEQYF.

This chain joins TRBV15 and TRBJ1-5; 9 nucleotides agree with TRBD1. The germline V gene encodes CDR1 LNHNV and CDR2 YYDKDF (reference sequence). The CDR3 is 17 residues long. V was clipped by 0 bases and J by 4 bases; unmatched bases: 7. CDR3 residues: CATSRDWGTGINQPQHF. CDR3 coding DNA: TGTGCCACCAGCAGAGATTGGGGGACAGGGATAAATCAGCCCCAGCATTTT. The whole variable domain, filled in from reference TRBV15 and TRBJ1-5, reads DAMVIQNPRYQVTQFGKPVTLSCSQTLNHNVMYWYQQKSSQAPKLLFHYYDKDFNNEADTPDNFQSRRPNTSFCFLDIRSPGLGDTAMYLCATSRDWGTGINQPQHFGDGTRLSIL.

The genes are TRBV2 and TRBJ2-7, with D tentatively TRBD2 (6 bases). Trimming pared 6 bases from V and 0 bases from J, leaving 12 bases between. CDR1 is SNHLY and CDR2 is FYNNEI in the germline V gene. The CDR3 length is 14 residues. Here the CDR3 reads CASRGGLSSYEQYF. Here the CDR3 DNA reads TGTGCCAGCAGGGGGGGACTCAGCTCCTACGAGCAGTACTTC.

This chain links TRBV14 with TRBJ1-2; D gene uncertain. The ends were cut back, 3 bases at V and 2 bases at J, with 7 bases in the middle. Germline lookup yields CDR1 SGHDN and CDR2 FVKESK. The CDR3 consists of 13 residues. The CDR3 DNA reads TGTGCCAGCAGCCACGGCGGAAACTATGGCTACACCTTC. Amino acid sequence: CASSHGGNYGYTF. The full variable domain, rest sourced from reference TRBV14 and TRBJ1-2, is EAGVTQFPSHSVIEKGQTVTLRCDPISGHDNLYWYRRVMGKEIKFLLHFVKESKQDESGMPNNRFLAERTGGTYSTLKVQPAELEDSGVYFCASSHGGNYGYTFGSGTRLTVV.

The chain carries TRBV28 and TRBJ1-1, with D unclear. V lost 3 bases to trimming and J lost 8 bases, with 16 bases between them. In germline, CDR1 is MDHEN, CDR2 SYDVKM. The CDR3 is made up of 14 amino acids. The CDR3 is CASSFRFGEEEAFF. CDR3 DNA: TGTGCCAGCAGTTTTAGATTCGGGGAAGAAGAAGCTTTCTTT.

V and J are TRBV29-1 and TRBJ1-1; D is undetermined. The CDR3 runs 12 residues. Germline CDR1 is SQVTM and CDR2 is ANQGSEA. The V end was cut by 5 bases, the J end by 5 bases, with 12 bases between. CDR3 residues: CSVLRGRTEAFF. The CDR3 DNA is TGCAGCGTTTTACGAGGGAGGACTGAAGCTTTCTTT.

This clone was seen just once. The chain couples TRBV27 to TRBJ1-2; D ambiguous. The length of the CDR3 is 13 residues. In germline, CDR1 is MNHEY, CDR2 SMNVEV (reference sequence). The V and J ends lost 5 bases and 6 bases respectively, with 13 bases between them. The CDR3 DNA reads as TGTGCCAGCAGTCTAGTTTCGGGGAATGGCTACACCTTC. Its translation: CASSLVSGNGYTF.